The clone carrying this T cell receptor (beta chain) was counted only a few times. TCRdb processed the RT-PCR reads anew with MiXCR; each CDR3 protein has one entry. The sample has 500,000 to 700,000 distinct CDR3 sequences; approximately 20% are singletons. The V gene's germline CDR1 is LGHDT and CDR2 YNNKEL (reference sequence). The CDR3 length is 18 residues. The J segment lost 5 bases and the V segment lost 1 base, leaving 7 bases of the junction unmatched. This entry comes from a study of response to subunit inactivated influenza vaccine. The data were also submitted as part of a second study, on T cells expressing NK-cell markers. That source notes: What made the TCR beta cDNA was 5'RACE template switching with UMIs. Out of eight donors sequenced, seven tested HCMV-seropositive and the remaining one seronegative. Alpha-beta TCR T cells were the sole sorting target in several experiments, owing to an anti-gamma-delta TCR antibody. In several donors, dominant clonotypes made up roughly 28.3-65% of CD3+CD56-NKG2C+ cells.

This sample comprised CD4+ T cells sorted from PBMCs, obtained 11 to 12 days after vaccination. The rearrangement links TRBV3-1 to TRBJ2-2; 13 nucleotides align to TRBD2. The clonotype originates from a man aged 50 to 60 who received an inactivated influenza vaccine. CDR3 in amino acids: CASSQGLGLAGETGELFF. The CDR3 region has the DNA TGTGCCAGCAGCCAAGGGCTCGGACTAGCGGGGGAGACCGGGGAGCTGTTTTTT.